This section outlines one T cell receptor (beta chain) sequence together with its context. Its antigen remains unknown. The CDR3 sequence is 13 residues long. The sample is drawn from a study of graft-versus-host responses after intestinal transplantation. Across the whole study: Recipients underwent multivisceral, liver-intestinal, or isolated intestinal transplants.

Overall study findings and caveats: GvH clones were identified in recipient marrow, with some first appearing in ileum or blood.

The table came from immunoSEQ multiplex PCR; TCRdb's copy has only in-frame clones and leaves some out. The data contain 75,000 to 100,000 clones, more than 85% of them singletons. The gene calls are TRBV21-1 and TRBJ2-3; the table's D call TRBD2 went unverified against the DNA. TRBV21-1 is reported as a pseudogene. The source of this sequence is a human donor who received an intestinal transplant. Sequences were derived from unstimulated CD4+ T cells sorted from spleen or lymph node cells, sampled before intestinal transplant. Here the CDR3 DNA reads TGTGCCAGCAGCAACCGGGAGATAGATACGCAGTATTTT. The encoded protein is CASSNREIDTQYF.